This TCR beta chain derives from a study of blood T cells in healthy people across ages. Overall study findings and caveats: Diversity was higher, and naive CD4+ cells more numerous, in long-lived donors than in aged donors.

A second PCR, run for roughly 7 to 11 cycles, used a sample-barcoded 5' primer plus a J-beta primer mix. TCRdb re-derived calls from the 5' RACE reads in MiXCR, one entry per CDR3 protein. The sample records about 560,000 distinct CDR3 sequences, roughly a quarter being singletons. Isolation of PBMCs gave at least 6 million cells per sample. CDR3 length: 12 amino acids. The germline CDR1 and CDR2 sequences are LNHDA and SQIVND (reference sequence). This clonotype has a single count. Its antigen is currently unknown. The same data also contributed to another study, on T cells of mothers and their children. That work contributes: Barcodes and 2-4 random nucleotides were added by M1S in the second PCR.

The chain combines TRBV19 with TRBJ2-5; no clear D gene. The J call is doubtful: the DNA matches TRBJ2-1 better. The source material was blood. This sequence originates from a boy between 2 and 10 years old in good health. The CDR3 reads CASSISPLGQFF. The CDR3 nucleotides are TGTGCCAGTAGTATAAGTCCCCTGGGGCAGTTCTTC.